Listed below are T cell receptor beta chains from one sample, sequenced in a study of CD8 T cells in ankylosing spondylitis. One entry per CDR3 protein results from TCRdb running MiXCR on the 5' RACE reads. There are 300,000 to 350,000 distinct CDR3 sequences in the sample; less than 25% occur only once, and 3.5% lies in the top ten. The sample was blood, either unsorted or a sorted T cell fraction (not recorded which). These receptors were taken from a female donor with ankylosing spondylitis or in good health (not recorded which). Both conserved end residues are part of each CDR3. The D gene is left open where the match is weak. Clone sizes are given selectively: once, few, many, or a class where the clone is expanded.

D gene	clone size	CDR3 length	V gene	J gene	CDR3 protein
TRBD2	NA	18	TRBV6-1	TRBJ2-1	CASSRGLLAGVYYNEQFF
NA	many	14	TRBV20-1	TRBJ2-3	CSALLHQITDTQYF
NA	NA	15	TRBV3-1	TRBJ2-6	CASSGILSGANVLTF
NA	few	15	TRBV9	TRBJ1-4	CASTRLDGTNEKLFF
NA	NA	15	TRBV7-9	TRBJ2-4	CASSRGGPAKNIQYF
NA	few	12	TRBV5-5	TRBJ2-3	CASSSMADTQYF
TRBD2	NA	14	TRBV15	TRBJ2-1	CATGTSGPYNEQFF
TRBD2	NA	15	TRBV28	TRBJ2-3	CASSLLAGGQDTQYF
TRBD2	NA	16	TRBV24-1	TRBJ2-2	CATSDQRENWNGELFF
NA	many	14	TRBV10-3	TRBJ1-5	CAISDPGDAQPQHF
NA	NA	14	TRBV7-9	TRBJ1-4	CASSSYREEEKLFF
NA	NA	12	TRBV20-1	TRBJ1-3	CSAWRWDNTIYF
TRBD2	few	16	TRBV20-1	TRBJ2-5	CSALPLAALNEETQYF
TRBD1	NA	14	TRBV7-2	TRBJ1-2	CASSFDRVNYGYTF
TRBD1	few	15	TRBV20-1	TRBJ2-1	CSAGGQGSIYNEQFF
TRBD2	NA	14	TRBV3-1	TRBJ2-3	CASSHGGSMDTQYF
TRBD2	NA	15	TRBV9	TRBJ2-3	CASSVGLAITDTQYF
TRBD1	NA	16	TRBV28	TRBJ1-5	CASSPLTGTGDQPQHF
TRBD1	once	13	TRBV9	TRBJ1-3	CASKGAAGNTIYF
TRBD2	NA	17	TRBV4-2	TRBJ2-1	CASSQPTSGRRYNEQFF
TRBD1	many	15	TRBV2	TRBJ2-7	CASGQPGQGSYEQYF
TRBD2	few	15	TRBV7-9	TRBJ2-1	CASRRLAGDVNEQFF
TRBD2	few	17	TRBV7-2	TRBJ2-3	CASSSRLVGGTPDTQYF
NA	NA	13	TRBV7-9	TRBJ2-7	CASSSSGSKGQYF
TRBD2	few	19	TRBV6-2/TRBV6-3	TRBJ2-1	CASSQDPHGGTSGRNEQFF
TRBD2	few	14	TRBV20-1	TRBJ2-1	CSAEREPSYNEQFF
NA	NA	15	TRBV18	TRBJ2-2	CASSPVGGTVGELFF
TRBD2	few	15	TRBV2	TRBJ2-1	CASRALAGVGNEQFF
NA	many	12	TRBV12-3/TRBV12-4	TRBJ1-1	CASSFLNTEAFF
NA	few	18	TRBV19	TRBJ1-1	CASSIRGAGRGPNTEAFF
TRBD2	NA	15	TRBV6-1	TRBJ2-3	CASSASGAVVDTQYF
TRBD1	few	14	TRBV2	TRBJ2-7	CASKRQGSSYEQYF
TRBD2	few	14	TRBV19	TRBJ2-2	CASSIGGSTGELFF
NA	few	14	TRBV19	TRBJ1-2	CASRRRGEEGGYTF
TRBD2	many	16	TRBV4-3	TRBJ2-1	CASSQGRLAGVHEQFF
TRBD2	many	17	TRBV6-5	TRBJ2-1	CASSYSSLAGIYNEQFF
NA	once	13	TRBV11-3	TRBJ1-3	CASSRTPGNTIYF
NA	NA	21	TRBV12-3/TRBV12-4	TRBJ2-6	CASSLVHNPGRIRPGANVLTF
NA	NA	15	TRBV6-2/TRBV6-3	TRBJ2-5	CASSYVGEAGETQYF
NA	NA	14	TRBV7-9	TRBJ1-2	CASSPSGGRGGYTF
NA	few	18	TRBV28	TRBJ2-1	CASSLTLVGAGPYNEQFF
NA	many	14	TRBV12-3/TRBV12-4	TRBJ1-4	CASSSGTERGKLFF
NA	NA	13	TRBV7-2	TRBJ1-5	CASSLAYNQPQHF
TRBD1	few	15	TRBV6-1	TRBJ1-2	CASSPFPGGAEGYTF